This T cell receptor beta chain was sequenced for a study of T cell responses to AZD1222 COVID-19 vaccine. This CDR3 has 12 amino acids. J gave up 10 bases and V 2 bases, and 3 bases lay outside the gene matches. A note on this clone: Its matching antigen is unknown.

Study-wide results and limits: Receipt of two AZD1222 doses was followed by a rise in Spike-specific TCR breadth and depth.

Only in-frame clones appear in the TCRdb table, and some are missing; sequencing was by immunoSEQ multiplex PCR. The profile shows approximately 60,000 clones, approximately 86% of them singletons. The receptor was isolated from an adult who received the AZD1222 COVID-19 vaccine. V is TRBV12-3 or TRBV12-4 and J is TRBJ1-1, with 8 bases identical to TRBD1. The sample here was peripheral blood, taken 28 days after the second AZD1222 dose. CDR3 loop: CASSLQGAAAFF. The CDR3 bases are TGTGCCAGCAGTTTACAGGGGGCGGCAGCTTTCTTT.